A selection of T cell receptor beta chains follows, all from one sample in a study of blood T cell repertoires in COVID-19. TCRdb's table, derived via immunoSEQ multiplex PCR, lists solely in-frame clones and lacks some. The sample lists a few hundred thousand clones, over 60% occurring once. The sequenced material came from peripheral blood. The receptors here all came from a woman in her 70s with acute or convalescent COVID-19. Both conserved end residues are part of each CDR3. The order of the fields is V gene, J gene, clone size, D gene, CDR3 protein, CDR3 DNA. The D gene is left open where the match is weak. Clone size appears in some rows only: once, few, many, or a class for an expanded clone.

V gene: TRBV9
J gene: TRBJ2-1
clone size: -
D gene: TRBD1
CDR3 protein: CASSPQGGTGFFVNEQFF
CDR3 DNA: TGTGCCAGCAGCCCCCAAGGCGGGACAGGGTTTTTTGTCAATGAGCAGTTCTTC

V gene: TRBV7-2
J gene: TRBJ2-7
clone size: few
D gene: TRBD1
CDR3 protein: CASSPGTRGRGKEQYF
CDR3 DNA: TGTGCCAGCAGCCCCGGAACCAGGGGGCGCGGTAAAGAGCAGTACTTC

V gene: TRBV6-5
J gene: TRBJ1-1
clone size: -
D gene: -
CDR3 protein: CATSRDILGSEAFF
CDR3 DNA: TGTGCCACGTCACGGGACATTCTAGGGTCCGAAGCTTTCTTT

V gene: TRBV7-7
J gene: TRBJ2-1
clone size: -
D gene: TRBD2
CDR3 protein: CASSNSGGAWNEQFF
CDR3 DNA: TGTGCCAGCAGCAATAGCGGGGGGGCCTGGAATGAGCAGTTCTTC

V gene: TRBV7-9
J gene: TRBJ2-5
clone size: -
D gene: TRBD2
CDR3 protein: CASRLSGKETQYF
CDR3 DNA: TGTGCCAGCAGGCTTAGCGGGAAAGAGACCCAGTACTTC

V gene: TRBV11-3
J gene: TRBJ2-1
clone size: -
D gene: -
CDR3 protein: CASSLGPRYNEQFF
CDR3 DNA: TGTGCCAGCAGCTTAGGGCCCCGCTACAATGAGCAGTTCTTC

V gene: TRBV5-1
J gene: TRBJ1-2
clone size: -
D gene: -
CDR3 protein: CASSLYPQDYGYTF
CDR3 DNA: TGCGCCAGCAGCTTATACCCCCAGGACTATGGCTACACCTTC

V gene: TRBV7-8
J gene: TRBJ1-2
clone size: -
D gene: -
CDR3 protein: CASSLVGGADGYTF
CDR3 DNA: TGTGCCAGCAGCTTAGTTGGGGGGGCGGATGGCTACACCTTC

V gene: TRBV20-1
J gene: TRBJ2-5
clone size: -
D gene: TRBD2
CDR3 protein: CSASGTSGGAQETQYF
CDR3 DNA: TGCAGTGCTAGTGGGACTAGCGGGGGAGCCCAAGAGACCCAGTACTTC

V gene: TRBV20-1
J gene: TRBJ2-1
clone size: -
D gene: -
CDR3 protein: CSARRVNEQFF
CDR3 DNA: TGCAGTGCTAGGAGGGTCAATGAGCAGTTCTTC

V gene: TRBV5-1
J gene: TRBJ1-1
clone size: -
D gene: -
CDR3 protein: CASSLAGTTEAFF
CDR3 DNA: TGCGCCAGCAGCTTGGCAGGGACAACTGAAGCTTTCTTT

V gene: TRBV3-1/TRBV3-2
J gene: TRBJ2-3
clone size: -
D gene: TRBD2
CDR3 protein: CASSPGTSGVRGTQYF
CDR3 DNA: TGTGCCAGCAGCCCAGGGACTAGCGGGGTTAGGGGTACGCAGTATTTT

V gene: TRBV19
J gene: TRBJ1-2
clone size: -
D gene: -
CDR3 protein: CASRSEQLANYGYTF
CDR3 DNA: TGTGCCAGTAGATCTGAACAGCTTGCTAACTATGGCTACACCTTC

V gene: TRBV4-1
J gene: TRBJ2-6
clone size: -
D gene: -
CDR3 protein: CASSQTEDNTGGWGANVLTF
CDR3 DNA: TGCGCCAGCAGCCAAACTGAGGACAACACGGGCGGATGGGGGGCCAACGTCCTGACTTTC

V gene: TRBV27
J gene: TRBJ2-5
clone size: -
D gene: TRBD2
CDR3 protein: CASSLSGTLGTQYF
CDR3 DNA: TGTGCCAGCAGTTTAAGCGGGACCCTGGGGACCCAGTACTTC

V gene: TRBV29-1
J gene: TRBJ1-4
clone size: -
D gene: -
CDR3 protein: CSVAGHGGEKLFF
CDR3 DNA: TGCAGCGTTGCGGGACATGGAGGTGAAAAACTGTTTTTT

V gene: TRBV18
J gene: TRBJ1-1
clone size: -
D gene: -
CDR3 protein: CASSPDVGGDTEAFF
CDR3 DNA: TGTGCCAGCTCGCCGGACGTGGGGGGAGACACTGAAGCTTTCTTT

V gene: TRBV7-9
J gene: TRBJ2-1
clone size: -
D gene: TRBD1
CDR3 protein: CASSLRTGGINEQFF
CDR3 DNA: TGTGCCAGCAGCTTACGGACAGGGGGAATAAATGAGCAGTTCTTC

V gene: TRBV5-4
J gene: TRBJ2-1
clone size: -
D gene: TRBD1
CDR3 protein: CASSVRQGGNEQFF
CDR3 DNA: TGTGCCAGCAGCGTGAGACAGGGGGGAAATGAGCAGTTCTTC

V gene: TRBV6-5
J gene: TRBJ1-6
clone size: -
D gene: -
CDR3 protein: CASKRQTYNSPLHF
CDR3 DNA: TGTGCCAGCAAACGACAGACCTATAATTCACCCCTCCACTTT

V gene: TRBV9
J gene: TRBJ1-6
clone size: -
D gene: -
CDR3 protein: CASSVAGAASTLHF
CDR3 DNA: TGTGCCAGCAGCGTAGCTGGGGCAGCATCAACCCTCCACTTT

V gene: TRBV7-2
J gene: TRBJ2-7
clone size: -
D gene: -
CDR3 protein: CASSFDRGGVWEQYF
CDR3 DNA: TGTGCCAGCAGCTTCGACAGGGGAGGGGTTTGGGAGCAGTACTTC

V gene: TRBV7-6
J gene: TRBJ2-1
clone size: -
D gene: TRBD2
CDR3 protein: CASSLVETSNWNEQFF
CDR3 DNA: TGTGCCAGCAGCTTAGTCGAGACTAGCAATTGGAATGAGCAGTTCTTC

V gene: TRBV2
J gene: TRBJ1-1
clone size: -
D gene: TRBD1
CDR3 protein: CASSEATRQGGTEAFF
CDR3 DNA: TGTGCCAGCAGTGAAGCGACCAGACAGGGCGGCACTGAAGCTTTCTTT

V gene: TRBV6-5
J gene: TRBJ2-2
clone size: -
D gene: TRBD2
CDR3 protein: CASNQPGGTGELFF
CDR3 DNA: TGTGCCAGCAACCAGCCGGGGGGCACCGGGGAGCTGTTTTTT

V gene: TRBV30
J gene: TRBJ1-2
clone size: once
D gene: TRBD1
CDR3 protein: CALHRDRGLLGYTF
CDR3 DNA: TGTGCCTTACACCGGGACAGGGGGCTTCTTGGCTACACCTTC